This record concerns one T cell receptor beta chain sequence. Its matching antigen is unknown. This sample was included in a study of cytomegalovirus exposure and HLA in healthy donors. General study points: Rarity marked most TCR sequences, yet some public TCRs occurred in many donors.

In the PCR, 60 Vbeta and 13 Jbeta primers were used. Assay used: immunoSEQ multiplex PCR; TCRdb lists only in-frame clones, some missing. Listed are around 39,000 clones; approximately 3.6% falls within the top ten. V lost 4 bases to trimming and J lost 4 bases; unmatched junction nucleotides: 3. The CDR3 totals 14 residues. CDR1 is MNHNS and CDR2 is SASEGT in the germline V gene. Input material: PBMCs. This chain uses TRBV6-1 with TRBJ1-4, with 7 bases identical to TRBD1. The sequence derives from a male donor in good health and CMV-seronegative. The CDR3 loop reads CASSGRDSNEKLFF. For the CDR3, the DNA is TGTGCCAGCAGTGGCAGGGACAGTAATGAAAAACTGTTTTTT.